This TCR beta chain was identified in a study of T-cell reconstitution after alpha-beta-depleted transplantation in children. Preparation of the TCRbeta library involved a method that used unique molecular identifiers. In TCRdb, the PCR reads were re-called with MiXCR into one record per CDR3 protein. The profile shows around 500,000 distinct CDR3 sequences, 23% of them singletons. The germline V gene has CDR1 LNHNV and CDR2 YYDKDF (reference sequence). V lost 2 bases and J lost 8, with 6 bases in between. The CDR3 length is 11 residues. In its sample, this clonotype was seen many times. The rearrangement joins TRBV15 to TRBJ1-2, with D tentatively TRBD1 (6 bases). The receptor was derived from a boy under three years old who had a stem cell transplant for acute myeloid leukemia, so the T cells may come from the graft donor. Sequences were derived from PBMCs, mostly from graft donor cells, sampled 360 days after TCRalphabeta/CD19-depleted stem cell transplant. CDR3 protein: CATSRQGGYTF. Here the CDR3 DNA reads TGTGCCACCAGCAGACAGGGGGGCTACACCTTC.